Listed here are 5 T cell receptor beta chains from one sample, sequenced in a study of blood T cells in healthy people across ages. PCR was performed a second time for roughly 7 to 12 cycles using a sample-barcoded 5' primer and a J-beta primer mix. TCRdb redid the calling of the 5' RACE reads with MiXCR, one entry per CDR3 protein. The top ten clones hold roughly a tenth of a sample with about 840,000 distinct CDR3 sequences, just under 30% of them seen once. Separately, the same data were catalogued under a study of T cells of mothers and their children.

Sequencing was done on a sample of blood. The source is a woman aged 40 to 50 in good health.

This clonotype came up a few times. The J gene is TRBJ2-3, the V gene TRBV28, with D perhaps matching TRBD2 (6 bases). The V and J ends lost 6 bases and 0 bases respectively, with 13 bases between them. CDR1 MDHEN and CDR2 SYDVKM come from the germline V gene. The CDR3 is 15 residues long. CDR3 nucleotide sequence: TGTGCCAGCAGCTCTTCCGGGACTAGCACAGATACGCAGTATTTT. Amino acids: CASSSSGTSTDTQYF.

The rearrangement joins TRBV7-3 to TRBJ2-1; TRBD1 matches at 9 bases. With V trimmed by 2 bases and J by 4 bases, 6 bases remained unmatched. CDR1 is SGHTA and CDR2 is FQGTGA in the germline V gene. This CDR3 has 16 residues. The CDR3 coding sequence is TGTGCCAGCAGCTTAGTTGGGGACAGGGAATACAATGAGCAGTTCTTC. It yields the protein CASSLVGDREYNEQFF.

This clonotype appeared many times. The genes are TRBV10-3 and TRBJ2-7, with a possible D match to TRBD2 (6 bases). The CDR3 contains 15 residues. V was clipped by 3 bases and J by 0 bases, with 12 bases between them. The V gene's germline CDR1 is ENHRY and CDR2 SYGVKD. DNA for the CDR3: TGTGCCATCAGTGACGGGACTCCAAGCTCCTACGAGCAGTACTTC. Translating it yields CAISDGTPSSYEQYF.

The chain carries TRBV9 and TRBJ2-7; D is unclear. V gave up 2 bases and J gave up 7 bases, with 19 bases separating them. The germline V gene encodes CDR1 SGDLS and CDR2 YYNGEE. The CDR3 is 15 residues long. For the CDR3, the DNA is TGTGCCAGCAGCGTGTCCGGTAATACCTACAATGAGCAGTACTTC. This translates into CASSVSGNTYNEQYF.

The chain uses TRBV12-3 or TRBV12-4 and TRBJ2-5; D call uncertain. The CDR3 spans 13 residues. Between the trimmed V and J ends, which lost 3 bases and 4 bases, there was a span of 9 bases. CDR3 DNA sequence: TGTGCCAGCAGTTTGTGGCTATCAGAGACCCAGTACTTC. This encodes CASSLWLSETQYF.